This record concerns one TCR beta chain sequence. This clone has only one observation. There is no known antigen for this receptor. Within one base of it there is no much larger clone, and no base qualities were kept. These data are taken from a study of OX40 agonist ivuxolimab in advanced cancers. For the study in its entirety: Ivuxolimab, which targeted the costimulatory receptor OX40 (CD134), was an agonistic, fully human IgG2 monoclonal antibody. The purpose of peripheral TCRbeta sequencing was to test whether ivuxolimab changed TCR sequence diversity and led to clonal T-cell expansion. Of the roughly 51 patients in dose escalation, about 20 had hepatocellular carcinoma, some 15 had melanoma, 9 had renal cell carcinoma and 9 had head and neck cancer. In the dose-escalation cohort, 82.7% of patients were male, and the mean age was approximately 60 years, with a range of 23 to 79. The paper covers the monotherapy dose-escalation part of the phase I ivuxolimab trial, which included N ≈ 54 patients. Partial responses were achieved by three dose-escalation patients, of whom one had hepatocellular carcinoma and two had cutaneous melanoma. Intravenous ivuxolimab was administered to patients every 2 weeks at six dose levels: 0.01, 0.1, 0.3, 1.5, 3 and 10 mg/kg. Prior anti-PD-1, anti-PD-L1 or anti-CTLA-4 therapy was permitted, and checkpoint inhibitors had been received by roughly 40% of dose-escalation patients.

Clipping removes 0 bases from V and 2 bases from J, with 7 as the unmatched junction base count. From cysteine to phenylalanine, the CDR3 is 17 amino acids long. The kept DNA is CDR3 alone, 51 bases in frame from the first base. CDR1 and CDR2, looked up from the germline V gene, are SGHRS and YFSETQ. General findings and caveats noted by the study authors: The antigen specificity of the clonally expanded peripheral T cells was not determined. Partial responders in the 0.1-3.0 mg/kg groups had among the lowest normalized peripheral clonal expansion, especially among CD8+ T cells. At doses from 0.1 to 3.0 mg/kg, clonal expansion was seen in both CD4+ and CD8+ blood T cells between baseline and week 6. Low levels of normalized T-cell clonal expansion were also seen in some patients who did not respond. After ivuxolimab, CD8+ T cells had more expanded clones than CD4+ T cells on average.

Genomic DNA was extracted from sorted cells for sequencing of the TCRbeta CDR3 region. TCRbeta CDR3 regions were sequenced using the immunoSEQ Assay. TCRdb took this table from immuneACCESS and kept in-frame rearrangements with V and J called. Such tables lack part of the clones; where checked against another copy, unresolved V genes explain under half of the gap, and the rest is unexplained. This sample is represented by about 50,000 clones; 88% of them were singletons. The ten top clones hold approximately 7% of the sample. The trial excluded patients who had a history of autoimmune disease or who were on systemic immunosuppression. Peripheral blood for TCR sequencing was collected from all dose cohorts at baseline, on cycle 4 day 1, and on cycle 7 day 1. Samples came from an open-label, multicenter, first-in-human phase I dose-escalation trial of ivuxolimab. Adults with locally advanced or metastatic melanoma, renal cell carcinoma, hepatocellular carcinoma or head and neck squamous cell carcinoma were enrolled in the trial. Before TCR sequencing, CD4+ T cells and CD8+ T cells from peripheral blood were sorted into separate populations.

The material was CD4+ or CD8+ T cells sorted from blood, obtained in a trial of the OX40 agonist ivuxolimab. The TCR was taken from an adult with an advanced solid tumor such as melanoma, head and neck, liver or kidney cancer. The sequence is built from TRBV5-1 and TRBJ2-3; a stretch of 9 junction bases matches TRBD2. Read as DNA, the sequence is TGCGCCAGCAGCTTGGGACTAGCGGAGACAAACACAGATACGCAGTATTTT. This is translated as CASSLGLAETNTDTQYF.